The T cell receptor beta chain described here comes from a study of T-cell reconstitution after alpha-beta-depleted transplantation in children. Study findings and constraints: Several hundred expanded graft clones reportedly supplied alpha-beta T cells about two months after transplant. Hyperexpanded clones declined; after one year, newly produced T cells mostly supplied diversity. Some patients' high day-60 TCRbeta diversity was traced to surviving recipient T cells and thymic progenitors.

This clonotype was counted a few times. Its matching antigen is unknown. Molecular barcoding with unique molecular identifiers was used for the TCRbeta library. TCRdb ran MiXCR on the PCR reads and lists one entry per CDR3 protein. This table has approximately 130,000 distinct CDR3 sequences, about 9.9% appearing once. Sequences were derived from PBMCs, mostly from graft donor cells, sampled 180 days after TCRalphabeta/CD19-depleted stem cell transplant. This clonotype originated in a girl less than two years old who had a stem cell transplant for combined immunodeficiency, so the T cells may come from the graft donor.

In DNA, the CDR3 is TGTGCCAGCAGCCTTAATCGAGCGGCGGGGAACACTGAAGCTTTCTTT. It codes for CASSLNRAAGNTEAFF. The J gene is TRBJ1-1, the V gene TRBV12-3 or TRBV12-4; D is uncertain. V was trimmed by 6 bases and J by 1 base, leaving 18 bases between them. This CDR3 has 16 amino acids.